The sample holds a few counts of the clone carrying this TCR beta chain. Antigen unknown. The data were obtained in a study of vaccination and CD4 T cells after COVID-19. For the study at large: Eight or nine convalescent patients had mild and one had severe PCR-confirmed SARS-CoV-2 disease. The makeup of the convalescents was six males and four females, two of them Hispanic.

CDR3 size: 13 residues. The ends were cut back, 0 bases at V and 4 bases at J, with 7 bases in the middle. Per the germline V gene, CDR1 is SGHNT and CDR2 is YYREEE (reference sequence). Time point indicated: late sampling 161 to 241 days after vaccination in a few convalescent patients. Treatment meaning: approximately 9-day PBMC culture with coronavirus spike peptide pools or control peptides (ViraFEST assay). Antigen-specific T cells were expanded with peptide pools by ViraFEST, and TCRs were then sequenced. Cell culture was performed with a few million PBMCs per well in the presence of 8 to 10 IU/ml IL-2 and 10 ug/ml peptide pools. The Oncomine TCR Beta short-read assay sequenced DNA from cultured CD4+ T cells. TCRdb processed the PCR reads anew with MiXCR; each CDR3 protein has one entry. Of 20,000 to 25,000 distinct CDR3 sequences detected, roughly 50% appear once; the ten largest clones hold about 13%.

This TCR came from a human donor who had recovered from COVID-19. The sample consisted of CD4+ T cells from blood, cultured in vitro, taken about 7 months after SARS-CoV-2 vaccination. The chain uses TRBV5-4 and TRBJ2-5; D gene ambiguous. CDR3 protein: CASSLDRRETQYF. The CDR3 coding sequence is TGTGCCAGCAGCTTGGACAGACGAGAGACCCAGTACTTC.